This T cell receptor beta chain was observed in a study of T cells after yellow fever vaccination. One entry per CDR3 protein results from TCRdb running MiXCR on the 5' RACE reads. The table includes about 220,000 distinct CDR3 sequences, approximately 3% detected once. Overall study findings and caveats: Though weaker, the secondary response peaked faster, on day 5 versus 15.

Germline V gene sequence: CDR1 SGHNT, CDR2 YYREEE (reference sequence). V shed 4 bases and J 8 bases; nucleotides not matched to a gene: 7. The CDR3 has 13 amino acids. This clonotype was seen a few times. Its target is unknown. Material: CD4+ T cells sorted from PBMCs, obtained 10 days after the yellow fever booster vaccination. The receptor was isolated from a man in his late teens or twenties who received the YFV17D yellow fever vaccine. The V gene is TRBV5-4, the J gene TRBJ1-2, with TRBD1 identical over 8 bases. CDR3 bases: TGTGCCAGCAGCGCAACAACAGGGGGAGGCTACACCTTC. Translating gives CASSATTGGGYTF.